A selection of T cell receptor beta chains follows, all from one sample in a study of blood T cell repertoires in COVID-19. Sequencing was performed with immunoSEQ multiplex PCR; in TCRdb, only in-frame clones are kept and a portion is missing. The sample has about 120,000 clones; approximately 92% are singletons. The sequenced sample was peripheral blood. The source of these receptors is a man aged 70 or older with active or convalescent COVID-19. Each CDR3 is given with its conserved first and last residue. D genes are given only for firm matches. A row's size may be missing; if present it is once, few, many or a size class.

abundance,j_gene,d_gene,v_gene,CDR3aa,CDR3nt
NA,TRBJ2-7,NA,TRBV20-1,CSADRGIEQYF,TGCAGTGCGGACCGGGGAATCGAGCAGTACTTC
NA,TRBJ1-1,NA,TRBV28,CASSSPAGNTEAFF,TGTGCCAGCAGTTCCCCCGCTGGCAACACTGAAGCTTTCTTT
once,TRBJ1-5,NA,TRBV19,CASSPIGGGNNQPQHF,TGTGCCAGTAGCCCGATCGGCGGGGGGAATAATCAGCCCCAGCATTTT
once,TRBJ2-5,NA,TRBV7-9,CASSPSRETQYF,TGTGCCAGCAGCCCCTCGAGAGAGACCCAGTACTTC
NA,TRBJ2-7,TRBD1,TRBV19,CASSSAGTGYGQYF,TGTGCCAGTAGTAGCGCCGGGACAGGGTATGGGCAGTACTTC
NA,TRBJ1-2,NA,TRBV11-2,CASSLEFRANYGYTF,TGTGCCAGCAGCTTAGAATTCAGGGCTAACTATGGCTACACCTTC
NA,TRBJ2-7,NA,TRBV4-1,CASSQERQISPREQYF,TGCGCCAGCAGCCAAGAGAGGCAGATTTCCCCCCGCGAGCAGTACTTC
NA,TRBJ1-5,TRBD1,TRBV28,CASSIPGTGDLYNQPQHF,TGTGCCAGCAGTATCCCCGGGACAGGGGATCTCTACAATCAGCCCCAGCATTTT
NA,TRBJ1-5,NA,TRBV5-6,CASSRWTGKNQPQHF,TGTGCCAGCAGCCGGTGGACGGGGAAGAATCAGCCCCAGCATTTT
once,TRBJ2-7,TRBD1,TRBV7-2,CASSLSQGAREQYF,TGTGCCAGCAGCTTAAGCCAGGGGGCAAGGGAGCAGTACTTC
NA,TRBJ2-1,NA,TRBV4-1,CASSQDLEQFF,TGCGCCAGCAGCCAAGATCTAGAGCAGTTCTTC
NA,TRBJ2-7,NA,TRBV18,CASSPTFSSYEQYF,TGTGCCAGCTCACCCACCTTCAGCTCCTACGAGCAGTACTTC
NA,TRBJ1-5,NA,TRBV19,CASTRGGDFSNRPQHF,TGTGCCAGTACCCGAGGGGGGGACTTCAGCAATCGGCCCCAGCATTTT
NA,TRBJ2-2,NA,TRBV23-1,CASSQEACTGELFF,TGCGCCAGCAGTCAAGAGGCGTGCACCGGGGAGCTGTTTTTT
NA,TRBJ2-2,TRBD1,TRBV7-7,CASSSGQGTGELFF,TGTGCTAGCAGCTCGGGACAGGGGACCGGGGAGCTGTTTTTT
NA,TRBJ1-5,NA,TRBV2,CASSPTGRQPQHF,TGTGCCAGCAGTCCAACAGGGAGACAGCCCCAGCATTTT
NA,TRBJ2-1,NA,TRBV6-5,CASSSSSLIAGEQFF,TGTGCCAGCAGTTCTTCCAGCCTCATAGCCGGAGAGCAGTTCTTC
NA,TRBJ2-7,NA,TRBV30,CAWSASGYGKYF,TGTGCCTGGAGTGCCTCCGGATACGGGAAGTACTTC
NA,TRBJ2-7,TRBD2,TRBV5-4,CASSPYLLLAGVEQYF,TGTGCCAGCAGCCCCTACCTCCTGCTAGCGGGAGTCGAGCAGTACTTC
NA,TRBJ2-7,TRBD1,TRBV7-8,CASSPRQGAQSGEQYF,TGTGCCAGCAGCCCTCGACAGGGGGCGCAATCGGGCGAGCAGTACTTC
NA,TRBJ2-1,NA,TRBV19,CATRIPLYNEQFF,TGTGCCACTAGGATCCCACTTTACAATGAGCAGTTCTTC
NA,TRBJ1-3,NA,TRBV28,CASSFALSGNTIYF,TGTGCCAGCAGTTTCGCACTCTCTGGAAACACCATATATTTT
NA,TRBJ1-2,NA,TRBV19,CASSRGQKAYGYTF,TGTGCCAGTAGTAGAGGACAGAAAGCCTATGGCTACACCTTC
NA,TRBJ2-1,TRBD2,TRBV6-4,CASSRVAGGFNEQFF,TGTGCCAGCAGCCGGGTAGCGGGAGGATTCAATGAGCAGTTCTTC
NA,TRBJ2-2,TRBD2,TRBV3-1/TRBV3-2,CASSQLTPLGGVGELFF,TGTGCCAGCAGCCAACTTACCCCCTTGGGGGGGGTCGGGGAGCTGTTTTTT
NA,TRBJ2-7,TRBD2,TRBV5-1,CASSLAYSGVGYEQYF,TGCGCCAGCAGCTTGGCCTATAGCGGGGTAGGCTACGAGCAGTACTTC
NA,TRBJ1-2,TRBD1,TRBV28,CASNRGLLYGYTF,TGTGCCAGCAACAGGGGGTTGCTCTATGGCTACACCTTC
few,TRBJ1-5,NA,TRBV29-1,CSVKTGSNQPQHF,TGCAGCGTTAAGACAGGTAGCAATCAGCCCCAGCATTTT
NA,TRBJ2-1,TRBD1,TRBV19,CASSPLSRGLGYNEQFF,TGTGCCAGTAGTCCCCTCTCGAGGGGGCTGGGGTACAATGAGCAGTTCTTC
once,TRBJ1-1,TRBD1,TRBV5-1,CASSLAGQGDTEAFF,TGCGCCAGCAGCTTGGCCGGTCAGGGGGACACTGAAGCTTTCTTT
NA,TRBJ1-5,NA,TRBV4-1,CASSQDHEAANQPQHF,TGCGCCAGCAGCCAAGATCATGAAGCTGCGAATCAGCCCCAGCATTTT
NA,TRBJ1-3,NA,TRBV10-3,CAISESGGGSGNTIYF,TGTGCCATCAGTGAGTCGGGCGGGGGCTCTGGAAACACCATATATTTT
NA,TRBJ2-2,NA,TRBV12-3/TRBV12-4,CASSSSPGELFF,TGTGCCAGCAGTTCTAGCCCCGGGGAGCTGTTTTTT